This passage covers 16 T cell receptor beta chains from one sample sequenced in a study of naive and memory T cell subsets. A UMI-containing oligonucleotide was joined by 3' ligation to the TCR cDNA template. Ligated cDNA underwent four rounds of PCR with nested alpha and beta constant region primers and SP2. TCRdb called the 5' RACE reads again in MiXCR, with one record for every CDR3 protein. In the table there are tens of thousands of distinct CDR3 sequences, approximately 15% of which are singletons. The receptors come from a female donor in good health.

This clonotype came up a few times. The genes are TRBV6-6 and TRBJ1-4; a weak D match, TRBD1 (5 bases). V lost 1 base to trimming and J lost 7 bases, with 16 bases between them. The CDR3 is 16 residues long. CDR1 is MNHNY and CDR2 is SVGAGI in the germline V gene (reference sequence). CDR3 region: CASSYLPGTASEKLFF. The CDR3 coding sequence is TGTGCCAGCAGTTACTTGCCGGGGACGGCCTCTGAAAAACTGTTTTTT.

The rearrangement links TRBV7-9 to TRBJ2-5; D is perhaps TRBD2 (5 bases). Per the germline V gene, CDR1 is SEHNR and CDR2 is FQNEAQ (reference sequence). The CDR3 sequence is 16 residues long. Deletions cut 5 bases from V and 4 bases from J, with 20 bases between. As DNA, the CDR3 is TGTGCCAGCAGCCTACGAGGGATTGGGGAACGAGAGACCCAGTACTTC. It codes for CASSLRGIGERETQYF.

The table lists this clonotype with a few counts. The chain carries TRBV7-2 and TRBJ2-1; 13 bases match TRBD2. The germline V gene has CDR1 SGHTA and CDR2 FQGNSA. Unmatched junction bases numbered 11, after V lost 5 bases and J lost 10 bases. This CDR3 has 16 amino acids. CDR3 sequence: CASSPLTSGGAREQFF. The CDR3 coding sequence is TGTGCCAGCAGCCCCCTAACTAGCGGGGGGGCCAGGGAGCAGTTCTTC.

This clonotype was found many times. The rearrangement uses TRBV20-1 and TRBJ1-1; 9 positions match TRBD1. The CDR3 runs 13 residues. CDR1 is DFQATT, CDR2 SNEGSKA, per germline (reference sequence). The ends lost 3 bases at V and 10 bases at J; junction bases unmatched: 9. The CDR3 sequence: CSASVGQGIGAFF. In DNA, the CDR3 is TGCAGTGCTAGTGTCGGACAGGGGATAGGAGCTTTCTTT.

A few counts support this clonotype. The chain is built from TRBV5-5 and TRBJ2-2; no firm D call. The germline V gene has CDR1 SGHKS and CDR2 YYEKEE (reference sequence). This CDR3 is 14 amino acids long. V was trimmed by 5 bases and J by 4 bases, leaving 12 bases between them. This CDR3 reads CASRLKGSTGELFF. The CDR3 bases are TGTGCCAGCAGATTGAAGGGCAGCACCGGGGAGCTGTTTTTT. The full variable domain, completed using reference TRBV5-5 and TRBJ2-2, is DAGVTQSPTHLIKTRGQQVTLRCSPISGHKSVSWYQQVLGQGPQFIFQYYEKEERGRGNFPDRFSARQFPNYSSELNVNALLLGDSALYLCASRLKGSTGELFFGEGSRLTVL.

The genes are TRBV7-8 and TRBJ1-2; D is uncertain. V was clipped by 4 bases and J by 6 bases, with 15 bases between them. Germline-derived CDR1 and CDR2 are SGHVS and FQNEAQ. CDR3 length: 14 amino acids. The chain's CDR3 is CASSWTGREDGYTF. CDR3 coding DNA: TGTGCCAGCAGCTGGACCGGACGGGAGGATGGCTACACCTTC. Drawing the rest from reference TRBV7-8 and TRBJ1-2, the complete variable domain is GAGVSQSPRYKVAKRGQDVALRCDPISGHVSLFWYQQALGQGPEFLTYFQNEAQLDKSGLPSDRFFAERPEGSVSTLKIQRTQQEDSAVYLCASSWTGREDGYTFGSGTRLTVV.

V gene TRBV27 combines with J gene TRBJ1-2; D may be TRBD1 (5 bases). Germline V lookup: CDR1 MNHEY, CDR2 SMNVEV (reference sequence). This CDR3 region has 17 residues. V shed 2 bases and J shed 4 bases, with 20 bases lying between them. This chain's CDR3 is CASSLQGIGRGGYGYTF. The CDR3 DNA is TGTGCCAGCAGTTTACAAGGCATCGGGCGGGGGGGCTATGGCTACACCTTC.

A few counts support this clonotype. The CDR3 is CASSSAASAGKEQFF. The CDR3 DNA is TGCGCCAGCAGCTCAGCGGCTAGCGCGGGGAAGGAGCAGTTCTTC. J is TRBJ2-1 and V is TRBV5-1; weak D call: TRBD2 (6 bases). V shed 3 bases and J shed 10 bases, with 20 bases lying between them. The CDR3 consists of 15 residues. CDR1 SGHRS and CDR2 YFSETQ come from the germline V gene.

Many counts were recorded for this clonotype. The chain joins TRBV21-1 to TRBJ2-5. TRBV21-1 is an annotated pseudogene. The CDR3 consists of 15 residues. CDR3: CASSKELGQEETQYF. The CDR3 nucleotides are TGTGCCAGCAGCAAAGAACTCGGGCAAGAAGAGACCCAGTACTTC.

The CDR3 DNA sequence: TGTGCCAGCAGCTCAGGGCTAGCGGGGATGAGCTCCTACAATGAGCAGTTCTTC. As protein: CASSSGLAGMSSYNEQFF. The chain has TRBV7-9 and TRBJ2-1, with 9 positions matching TRBD2. The V segment lost 4 bases and the J segment 0 bases; nucleotides outside the gene matches: 10. CDR3 length equals 18 residues. Germline CDR1 is SEHNR and CDR2 is FQNEAQ (reference sequence).

The chain's CDR3 is CASSLQGPPNGYTF. Written as DNA, the CDR3 is TGCGCCAGCAGCTTGCAGGGACCGCCCAATGGCTACACCTTC. The chain is built from TRBV5-1 and TRBJ1-2; a possible D gene is TRBD1 (5 bases). Germline CDR1 and CDR2: SGHRS and YFSETQ. This CDR3 has 14 residues. Trimming took 1 base from V and 6 from J, leaving 13 bases between them.

This clonotype was recorded a few times. CDR3: CSGGTGGYEQYF. The CDR3 DNA sequence: TGCAGCGGGGGGACAGGGGGCTACGAGCAGTACTTC. V usage is TRBV29-1 and J usage is TRBJ2-7, with 11 bases lining up with TRBD1. The J segment lost 3 bases and the V segment lost 7 bases, leaving 2 bases of the junction unmatched. CDR3 length equals 12 residues. CDR1 and CDR2 from the germline V gene are SQVTM and ANQGSEA.

This CDR3 is CASIETGRGAYNEQFF. The DNA of the CDR3 is TGTGCCAGCATCGAGACGGGGCGGGGGGCCTACAATGAGCAGTTCTTC. The V gene is TRBV6-2 or TRBV6-3, the J gene TRBJ2-1; 8 nucleotides align to TRBD2. Looked up from germline, CDR1 is MNHEY and CDR2 is SVGEGT. V trimming: 7 bases; J trimming: 2 bases; junction bases outside the gene matches: 10. There are 16 residues in the CDR3.

This chain joins TRBV12-3 or TRBV12-4 and TRBJ2-7, with a possible D match to TRBD2 (6 bases). The CDR3 sequence is 15 residues long. The V end lost 2 bases, the J end lost 4 bases, and 15 bases lay between the germline ends. The CDR3 bases are TGTGCCAGCAGTTTATCTCCCGCAGGGAGGTACGAGCAGTACTTC. The encoded protein is CASSLSPAGRYEQYF.

In nucleotides, the CDR3 is TGTGCCAGCAGTCGGACAGGCACACTAACCGGGGAGCTGTTTTTT. It encodes CASSRTGTLTGELFF. The chain is built from TRBV6-2 or TRBV6-3 and TRBJ2-2, with TRBD1 identical over 7 bases. V shed 5 bases and J 5 bases; nucleotides not matched to a gene: 8. Germline CDR1 reads MNHEY; CDR2 reads SVGEGT. The length of the CDR3 is 15 residues.

This clonotype is medium-sized by share. The chain uses TRBV20-1 and TRBJ2-7; 7 bases are shared with TRBD1. The V gene's germline CDR1 is DFQATT and CDR2 SNEGSKA (reference sequence). The CDR3 has 14 amino acids. V dropped 5 bases and J dropped 4; count of bases not matched to a gene: 11. This CDR3 is CSAEPGQRVYEQYF. The CDR3 coding sequence is TGCAGTGCTGAACCGGGACAGAGAGTTTACGAGCAGTACTTC.